The 14 T cell receptor beta chains listed next were all sequenced from one sample in a study of early T cells in non-severe SARS-CoV-2 infection. TCRdb re-called the 5' RACE reads with MiXCR, one entry per CDR3 protein. The sample has 87,000 or so distinct CDR3 sequences, about 14% seen once. Sequenced: whole blood. The receptors originated from an adult who was a healthcare worker with PCR-confirmed SARS-CoV-2 infection or an uninfected control (not recorded which).

This CDR3 reads CASSEGQMSSGNTIYF. The CDR3 DNA is TGTGCCAGCTCAGAGGGACAGATGAGCTCTGGAAACACCATATATTTT. The chain has TRBV18 and TRBJ1-3; 7 bases map to TRBD1. There are 16 residues in the CDR3. CDR1 KGHSH and CDR2 LQKENI come from the germline V gene. J gave up 0 bases and V 5 bases, and 7 bases lay outside the gene matches.

This clonotype occurred a few times. This chain joins TRBV2 and TRBJ1-1; 7 bases align to TRBD1. Trimming took 6 bases from V and 1 from J; bases not matched to a gene: 2. The CDR3 is 13 amino acids. CDR1 is SNHLY, CDR2 FYNNEI, per germline. CDR3 sequence: CASSRQGNTEAFF. The CDR3 DNA reads TGTGCCAGCAGCAGACAGGGGAACACTGAAGCTTTCTTT.

The V call is TRBV27, the J call TRBJ2-1; D ambiguous. In germline, CDR1 is MNHEY, CDR2 SMNVEV (reference sequence). The V gene lost 3 bases and the J gene lost 2 bases, with 5 bases spanning the gap. CDR3 length: 13 residues. CDR3 in DNA: TGTGCCAGCAGTTTGCGGCCCTACAATGAGCAGTTCTTC. Its protein is CASSLRPYNEQFF.

The V and J genes are TRBV7-9 and TRBJ1-4; 7 nucleotides line up with TRBD1. Trimming removed 1 base from V and 4 bases from J; junction bases left unmatched: 6. Germline V lookup: CDR1 SEHNR, CDR2 FQNEAQ (reference sequence). The CDR3 covers 16 residues. The CDR3, as DNA: TGTGCCAGCAGCTTAGGATACAGGGGAGGTAATGAAAAACTGTTTTTT. Protein product: CASSLGYRGGNEKLFF. The whole variable domain, remainder taken from reference TRBV7-9 and TRBJ1-4, is DTGVSQNPRHKITKRGQNVTFRCDPISEHNRLYWYRQTLGQGPEFLTYFQNEAQLEKSRLLSDRFSAERPKGSFSTLEIQRTEQGDSAMYLCASSLGYRGGNEKLFFGSGTQLSVL.

This clonotype was detected only a few times. The V call is TRBV12-3 or TRBV12-4, the J call TRBJ1-5, with TRBD1 identical over 7 bases. J lost 5 bases, V lost 5 bases, and 18 bases had no gene match. The CDR3 consists of 18 residues. The DNA of the CDR3 is TGTGCCAGCAGTCTAGGCCGTTGGACAGGAGCCAAGGATCAGCCCCAGCATTTT. As protein: CASSLGRWTGAKDQPQHF.

The V and J genes are TRBV20-1 and TRBJ1-3; D remains ambiguous. V shed 0 bases and J shed 0 bases, with 3 bases lying between them. The CDR3 covers 13 residues. Germline lookup yields CDR1 DFQATT and CDR2 SNEGSKA (reference sequence). The CDR3 here is CSARDHSGNTIYF. CDR3 sequence (DNA): TGCAGTGCTAGAGACCACTCTGGAAACACCATATATTTT.

The rearrangement uses TRBV5-5 and TRBJ2-2; tentative D call: TRBD1 (6 bases). Germline CDR1 SGHKS, CDR2 YYEKEE (reference sequence). The V end lost 1 base, the J end lost 4 bases, and 8 bases lay between the germline ends. The CDR3 has 14 amino acids. In nucleotides, the CDR3 is TGTGCCAGCAGCTTGACAGGGCGCACCGGGGAGCTGTTTTTT. The encoded protein is CASSLTGRTGELFF.

The V gene is TRBV12-3 or TRBV12-4, the J gene TRBJ2-7, with 8 bases identical to TRBD2. CDR3 size: 15 residues. The ends lost 1 base at V and 4 bases at J; junction bases unmatched: 6. CDR3 bases: TGTGCCAGCAGTTTAGGGCTAGCGGGCCTATACGAGCAGTACTTC. This translates into CASSLGLAGLYEQYF.

In this sample, this clonotype turned up a few times. The J gene is TRBJ2-3, the V gene TRBV7-2; D remains unclear. Trimming took off 4 bases at V and 0 bases at J, with 8 bases between the two ends. Germline V gene sequence: CDR1 SGHTA, CDR2 FQGNSA. This CDR3 spans 14 amino acids. CDR3 bases: TGTGCCAGCAGCTCCCCCGGGAGCACAGATACGCAGTATTTT. As protein: CASSSPGSTDTQYF.

The sample holds a few counts of this clonotype. The chain couples TRBV3-1 to TRBJ2-1; maybe TRBD2 (5 bases). CDR1 and CDR2 from the germline V gene are LGHDT and YNNKEL (reference sequence). Trimming left V 6 bases short and J 3 bases short, with 9 bases between. The CDR3 is 13 residues long. This CDR3 is CASRRVGYNEQFF. CDR3 nucleotides: TGTGCCAGCAGGCGGGTCGGCTACAATGAGCAGTTCTTC.

CDR3 amino acids: CASVGRVYNEQFF. DNA for the CDR3: TGTGCCAGCGTGGGCAGGGTCTACAATGAGCAGTTCTTC. This chain joins TRBV27 and TRBJ2-1, with D perhaps TRBD1 (5 bases). CDR1 is MNHEY and CDR2 is SMNVEV in the germline V gene (reference sequence). Trimming cost V 8 bases and J 3 bases, with 11 bases left between them. The CDR3 totals 13 residues.

This clonotype showed up just a few times. The chain carries TRBV21-1 and TRBJ2-7; whether TRBD1, the table's D call, matches the DNA was not checked. TRBV21-1 is a pseudogene. CDR3 length: 14 amino acids. Written as DNA, the CDR3 is TGTGCCAGCAGCCCGTGGACCCGGTGCCCTGAGCAGTACTTC. Protein: CASSPWTRCPEQYF.

This clonotype showed up many times. The rearrangement joins TRBV20-1 to TRBJ1-5; a possible D gene is TRBD1 (6 bases). Germline assignment: CDR1 DFQATT and CDR2 SNEGSKA (reference sequence). Trimming stripped 5 bases from V and 10 bases from J, with 12 bases between. The CDR3 totals 11 residues. The CDR3 region has the DNA TGCAGTGCTGCACAGGGTTATCCCCAGCATTTT. This encodes CSAAQGYPQHF.

V and J are TRBV28 and TRBJ1-2, with D hard to call. V lost 5 bases and J lost 3, with 10 bases in between. Germline CDR1 MDHEN, CDR2 SYDVKM. This CDR3 spans 13 amino acids. CDR3 sequence (DNA): TGTGCCAGCAGTCCTCCCCGGTACTATGGCTACACCTTC. Translating it yields CASSPPRYYGYTF.